The rows below give T cell receptor beta chains drawn from one sample of a study of T cell repertoires in ileal Crohn's disease. The repertoire was sequenced with immunoSEQ multiplex PCR; TCRdb's copy has only in-frame clones and lacks some. The table lists roughly 7,200 clones, roughly three quarters of them singletons. The sample consisted of ileal tissue. These receptors were taken from an adult with Crohn's disease. CDR3s include the opening cysteine and the closing phenylalanine or tryptophan.

v_call cdr3_aa
TRBV28 CASTLLGDNYGYTF
TRBV29-1 CSVKGSRGEWETQYF
TRBV4-2 CASSQDRATPSSYNSPLHF
TRBV5-1 CASSSRLGNTEAFF
TRBV25-1 CASSELKNRGQGAEAFF
TRBV5-1 CASSFGDRSYEQYF
TRBV10-3 CAIRGNGTLSSYNEQFF
TRBV5-1 CASSFAGSPYEQYF
TRBV5-4 CASTVWGSDQPQHF
TRBV6-5 CASSSGRRHTEAFF
TRBV5-3 CARRRTGLAIDNEQFF
TRBV5-4 CASSLATSGVLETQYF
TRBV15 CATSRDKGTGSYEQYF
TRBV7-9 CASSLGTGINYGYTF
TRBV19 CASSAGTGRRLGYGYTF
TRBV6-6 CASSKGQGAPNEKLFF
TRBV2 CASSAQGGTNEKLFF
TRBV18 CASSPAGGPYTQYF
TRBV5-1 CASGRGETQYF
TRBV6-1 CASWGQGVTDTQYF
TRBV28 CASSLRGTGYTF
TRBV5-1 CASSYGTPVNYGYTF
TRBV5-6 CASSFFETEAFF
TRBV7-3 CASSLALILPPTLYSSYNEQFF
TRBV11-2 CASSLGGLAYEQYF
TRBV4-2 CASSQEQVNQPQHF
TRBV27 CASSFGQNYEKLFF
TRBV6-1 CASSELRGSGGNQPQHF
TRBV5-6 CASSPGGTSGSYEQYF
TRBV5-6 CASSSPAGGEEKLFF
TRBV5-4 CASSLGGDDEQYF
TRBV18 CASSPRGAQGEAFF
TRBV21-1 CASSKFPGSRGVCQPQHF
TRBV5-1 CASSFSFSRLSTVNTEAFF
TRBV11-2 CASSPVSATNEKLFF
TRBV10-3 CAISEFLDGYTF
TRBV27 CASSLQGTGDSPLHF